This is a list of T cell receptor beta chains from one sample in a study of cytomegalovirus exposure and HLA in healthy donors. Sequencing used immunoSEQ multiplex PCR; TCRdb keeps in-frame clones, though not all of them. The sample lists some 150,000 clones; 60% to 80% were seen once. The sequenced sample consisted of PBMCs. Receptor source: a female donor in good health and CMV-seronegative. Both conserved end residues are part of each CDR3. D genes are given only for firm matches. Size is stated for part of the rows, as once, few or many counts, or as a class when the clone is expanded.

clone_size d_call j_call v_call cdr3_nt cdr3_aa
NA TRBD1 TRBJ1-3 TRBV11-2 TGTGCCAGCAGCCCCGGGACAGGGGGGAACACCATATATTTT CASSPGTGGNTIYF
few NA TRBJ1-6 TRBV6-6 TGTGCCAGCAGTTACTCGATAGGGGCAGCTAATTCACCCCTCCACTTT CASSYSIGAANSPLHF
NA NA TRBJ2-3 TRBV9 TGTGCCAGCAGCGTAAGTGGACAGAGCACAGATACGCAGTATTTT CASSVSGQSTDTQYF
few TRBD1 TRBJ1-1 TRBV30 TGTGCCGGGCGGACAGGGGGGAACACTGAAGCTTTCTTT CAGRTGGNTEAFF
once TRBD1 TRBJ1-2 TRBV30 TGTGCCTGGCGGCGGGACAGATATGGCTACACCTTC CAWRRDRYGYTF
NA TRBD1 TRBJ1-1 TRBV5-1 TGCGCCAGCAGCGGGACAGAATTGAACACTGAAGCTTTCTTT CASSGTELNTEAFF
NA NA TRBJ1-1 TRBV18 TGTGCCAGCTCACCAGAGAGGGACACTGAAGCTTTCTTT CASSPERDTEAFF
NA TRBD1 TRBJ1-2 TRBV6-4 TGTGCCAGCAGTGACCCCGACAGGGGTAACTATGGCTACACCTTC CASSDPDRGNYGYTF
NA NA TRBJ1-1 TRBV5-4 TGTGCCAGCAGCTTGGAGCCGGCGGACACTGAAGCTTTCTTT CASSLEPADTEAFF
NA TRBD1 TRBJ1-6 TRBV6-5 TGTGCCAGCAGTTCCCCGGGACAGGCAAGGTCACCCCTCCACTTT CASSSPGQARSPLHF
once TRBD1 TRBJ2-1 TRBV30 TGTGCCTGGCAACAGGGGAAATACAATGAGCAGTTCTTC CAWQQGKYNEQFF
NA TRBD1 TRBJ2-7 TRBV6-1 TGTGCCAGCAGTGGGGACAGGGTCCACGAGCAGTACTTC CASSGDRVHEQYF
NA NA TRBJ2-1 TRBV5-1 TGCGCCAGCAGCCGGGACTGGCTCTACAATGAGCAGTTCTTC CASSRDWLYNEQFF
NA TRBD1 TRBJ2-7 TRBV15 TGTGCCACCAGCACCTACAGGGGTCGTTTCGAGCAGTACTTC CATSTYRGRFEQYF
NA TRBD1 TRBJ2-7 TRBV18 TGTGCCAGCTCAGGGGACAGACTTTCCTACGAGCAGTACTTC CASSGDRLSYEQYF
NA NA TRBJ2-3 TRBV27 TGTGCCAGCAGACCGGGGTCCTCCCGTTACATTACGCAGTATTTT CASRPGSSRYITQYF
NA NA TRBJ1-1 TRBV19 TGTGCCAGTAGTATACGGGAGAGCACTGAAGCTTTCTTT CASSIRESTEAFF
NA NA TRBJ1-1 TRBV18 TGTGCCAGCTCACCGGGGAGGTGGGCAACTGAAGCTTTCTTT CASSPGRWATEAFF
NA NA TRBJ2-2 TRBV6-4 TGTGCCAGCAGCTTTTTCGGCGGGGAGCTGTTTTTT CASSFFGGELFF
NA TRBD2 TRBJ2-2 TRBV5-1 TGCGCCAGCAGCTTGTTGGCTAGCGGGGGGAACACCGGGGAGCTGTTTTTT CASSLLASGGNTGELFF
NA NA TRBJ2-2 TRBV5-1 TGCGCCAGCAGCTTGTTAACTAGCATGAACACCGGGGAGCTGTTTTTT CASSLLTSMNTGELFF
NA NA TRBJ1-5 TRBV25-1 TGTGCCAGCAGTCCCGCACTGGGAGGCCAGCCCCAGCATTTT CASSPALGGQPQHF
NA TRBD1 TRBJ1-1 TRBV11-2 TGTGCCAGCAGCAACAGGGGCGACACTGAAGCTTTCTTT CASSNRGDTEAFF
NA NA TRBJ2-1 TRBV2 TGTGCCAGCATACTCAGGGGACGAACGGGCAATGAGCAGTTCTTC CASILRGRTGNEQFF
NA TRBD1 TRBJ2-2 TRBV5-1 TGCGCCAGCACTCTCACCGGGACAGGGGGCGTGTACACCGGGGAGCTGTTTTTT CASTLTGTGGVYTGELFF
NA TRBD2 TRBJ2-7 TRBV9 TGTGCCAGCAGCGTAGATGGGGGAGGGCCCTACGAGCAGTACTTC CASSVDGGGPYEQYF
few NA TRBJ1-1 TRBV6-5 TGTGCCAGTAAGGAAGGAGGCACTGAAGCTTTCTTT CASKEGGTEAFF
NA NA TRBJ2-7 TRBV4-3 TGCGCCAGCAGCCAAGGACAGAGCTCCTACGAGCAGTACTTC CASSQGQSSYEQYF
NA TRBD2 TRBJ2-3 TRBV19 TGTGCCAGTAGTATGGCGGGGCTAGCGGGGGTGGCGCAGTATTTT CASSMAGLAGVAQYF
NA TRBD1 TRBJ1-4 TRBV27 TGTGCCAGCAGTTTTATCCAGGGGGCGAATGAAAAACTGTTTTTT CASSFIQGANEKLFF
few NA TRBJ1-1 TRBV18 TGTGCCAGCTCACGGGGGGGCACTGAAGCTTTCTTT CASSRGGTEAFF
NA TRBD1 TRBJ1-6 TRBV30 TGTGCCTGGACCCACAGGACAGGGGGTAATTCACCCCTCCACTTT CAWTHRTGGNSPLHF
medium-sized TRBD1 TRBJ1-5 TRBV6-4 TGTGCCAGCGGGACAGATAGCAATCAGCCCCAGCATTTT CASGTDSNQPQHF
few TRBD1 TRBJ1-2 TRBV29-1 TGCAGCGTTGAAGTACTTTTGACAGGGGATTATGGCTACACCTTC CSVEVLLTGDYGYTF
NA TRBD1 TRBJ1-1 TRBV7-9 TGTGCCAGCAGCTTAGTTGGTCAGGGGGGTGTAGCTTTCTTT CASSLVGQGGVAFF
NA NA TRBJ2-5 TRBV7-3 TGTGCCAGCAGCTTAGAGGGATGGGGGACCCAGTACTTC CASSLEGWGTQYF
NA TRBD1 TRBJ1-4 TRBV2 TGTGCCAGCAGGGGACAGGGGGCGGGAAGTGAAAAACTGTTTTTT CASRGQGAGSEKLFF
NA TRBD2 TRBJ2-1 TRBV4-2 TGTGCCAGCAGCCAACACGCTAGCGGATCCTACAATGAGCAGTTCTTC CASSQHASGSYNEQFF
once NA TRBJ1-2 TRBV30 TGTGCCTGGAGTGTTTACAGTTATGGCTACACCTTC CAWSVYSYGYTF
NA NA TRBJ2-2 TRBV11-1 TGTGCCAGCAGCCCCTACCGCGGACTGGGGGAGCTGTTTTTT CASSPYRGLGELFF
NA NA TRBJ1-1 TRBV5-1 TGCGCCAGCAGCTTGGAGGGGCGGGGGACTGAAGCTTTCTTT CASSLEGRGTEAFF
NA TRBD2 TRBJ2-5 TRBV19 TGTGCCAGTAGTATACTGGCTAGCGGGGGGGCAAGTACCCAGTACTTC CASSILASGGASTQYF
few TRBD1 TRBJ1-2 TRBV6-6 TGTGCCAGCAGTTACTACAGGGGCTATGGCTACACCTTC CASSYYRGYGYTF
few TRBD1 TRBJ2-3 TRBV5-4 TGTGCCAGCAGCTCTACATGGGACAGGGGTACAGATACGCAGTATTTT CASSSTWDRGTDTQYF
NA TRBD2 TRBJ2-3 TRBV6-5 TGTGCCAGCAGTTATGGCGGGAGGCCGGCAGATACGCAGTATTTT CASSYGGRPADTQYF
NA TRBD2 TRBJ2-3 TRBV7-3 TGTGCCAGCAGCCCGCGGACTAGCGGGAGGGCCGGTGATACGCAGTATTTT CASSPRTSGRAGDTQYF
NA TRBD1 TRBJ1-1 TRBV7-9 TGTGCCAGCAGTGCTACAGGGGGTCGAACTGAAGCTTTCTTT CASSATGGRTEAFF
NA TRBD2 TRBJ2-1 TRBV15 TGTGCCACCAGCAGAGACCCCCTAGCGGGGGGTTACAATGAGCAGTTCTTC CATSRDPLAGGYNEQFF
few TRBD1 TRBJ2-3 TRBV7-9 TGTGCCAGCAGCAAGTGGACAGGGAGAGTTAGTGCAGATACGCAGTATTTT CASSKWTGRVSADTQYF
NA TRBD2 TRBJ2-7 TRBV30 TGTGCCTGGAGTAGAGACCGACTAGCGGGGGTCCACGAGCAGTACTTC CAWSRDRLAGVHEQYF
NA TRBD1 TRBJ1-4 TRBV30 TGTGCCTGGGGGACAGGGGATAATGAAAAACTGTTTTTT CAWGTGDNEKLFF
NA NA TRBJ1-4 TRBV11-2 TGTGCCAGCAGCGTCGGACGGACTGCAACTAATGAAAAACTGTTTTTT CASSVGRTATNEKLFF
NA NA TRBJ2-4 TRBV10-1 TGCGCCAGCAGTGAAGGAGTCCTAGCCAAAAACATTCAGTACTTC CASSEGVLAKNIQYF
once TRBD1 TRBJ2-7 TRBV28 TGTGCCAGCAGATCGGACAGGGGGTCTCTGCGACAGTACTTC CASRSDRGSLRQYF
NA TRBD1 TRBJ1-3 TRBV19 TGTGCCAGTAAATCCGAGGGGGCAAGAAACACCATATATTTT CASKSEGARNTIYF
NA NA TRBJ2-5 TRBV6-1 TGTGCCAGCAGTGGAGCAGGGGAGGTTGAGACCCAGTACTTC CASSGAGEVETQYF
NA TRBD1 TRBJ2-1 TRBV11-2 TGTGCCAGCAGCTCGTCGGGACAGGATTACAATGAGCAGTTCTTC CASSSSGQDYNEQFF
NA NA TRBJ1-6 TRBV6-6 TGTGCCAGCAGTTACTCAGGGACACCCTATAATTCACCCCTCCACTTT CASSYSGTPYNSPLHF
NA TRBD1 TRBJ2-7 TRBV7-6 TGTGCCAGCAGCTTAGGGACAGGGGAGATAGGAAGCTACGAGCAGTACTTC CASSLGTGEIGSYEQYF